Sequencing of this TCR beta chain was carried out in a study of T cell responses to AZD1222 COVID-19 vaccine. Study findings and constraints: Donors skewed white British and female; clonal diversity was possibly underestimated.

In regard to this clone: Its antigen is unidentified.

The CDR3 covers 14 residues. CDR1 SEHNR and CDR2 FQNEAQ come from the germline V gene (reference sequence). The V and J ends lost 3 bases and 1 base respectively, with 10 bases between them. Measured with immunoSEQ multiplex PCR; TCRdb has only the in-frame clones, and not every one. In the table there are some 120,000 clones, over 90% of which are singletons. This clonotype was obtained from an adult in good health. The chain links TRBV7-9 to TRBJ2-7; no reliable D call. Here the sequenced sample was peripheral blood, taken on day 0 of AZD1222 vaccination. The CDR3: CASSLADTSYEQYF. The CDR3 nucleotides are TGTGCCAGCAGCTTGGCCGACACGTCCTACGAGCAGTACTTC. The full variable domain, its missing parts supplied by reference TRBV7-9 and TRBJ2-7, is DTGVSQNPRHKITKRGQNVTFRCDPISEHNRLYWYRQTLGQGPEFLTYFQNEAQLEKSRLLSDRFSAERPKGSFSTLEIQRTEQGDSAMYLCASSLADTSYEQYFGPGTRLTVT.